One sample yielded the 30 T cell receptor beta chains listed below, sequenced in a study of blood T cell repertoires in COVID-19. TCRdb's table, derived via immunoSEQ multiplex PCR, lists solely in-frame clones and lacks some. The table records around 150,000 clones, 80% to 90% of them present only once. Input material: PBMCs or T cells enriched from blood (not recorded which). The origin of the receptors is a woman aged 45-65 years with acute COVID-19.

This rearrangement joins TRBV2 to TRBJ1-6, with D possibly TRBD1 on 6 matching bases. Germline lookup yields CDR1 SNHLY and CDR2 FYNNEI. The V and J ends lost 6 bases and 7 bases respectively, with 16 bases between them. The CDR3 is made up of 15 amino acids. The chain's CDR3 is CASRGTGTHNSPLHF. CDR3 nucleotide sequence: TGTGCCAGCAGGGGGACCGGGACACACAATTCACCCCTCCACTTT.

The chain combines TRBV19 with TRBJ1-3, with a tentative D call TRBD1 (5 bases). CDR1 LNHDA and CDR2 SQIVND come from the germline V gene (reference sequence). Between the trimmed V and J ends, which lost 6 bases and 1 base, there was a span of 7 bases. The CDR3 has 13 amino acids. The CDR3 protein is CASRRGSGNTIYF. The CDR3 nucleotides are TGTGCCAGTAGGCGGGGGTCTGGAAACACCATATATTTT.

The chain employs TRBV11-3 and TRBJ1-4; 8 positions agree with TRBD1. The CDR3 length is 14 residues. With V trimmed by 4 bases and J by 8 bases, 6 bases remained unmatched. Germline V gives CDR1 SGHNT, CDR2 YENEEA. The CDR3 coding sequence is TGTGCCAGCAGCTCCGGACAGGGCGGGGAAAAACTGTTTTTT. It translates to CASSSGQGGEKLFF.

This chain links TRBV12-3 or TRBV12-4 with TRBJ1-2; D gene ambiguous. V gave up 3 bases and J gave up 8 bases, with 10 bases separating them. This CDR3 has 12 residues. The CDR3 DNA reads TGTGCCAGCAGTTTTAGTGTCTTGGGCTACACCTTC. Translated: CASSFSVLGYTF.

V usage is TRBV6-5 and J usage is TRBJ1-2, with a possible D match to TRBD1 (6 bases). The V gene lost 0 bases and the J gene lost 6 bases, with 11 bases spanning the gap. The CDR3 runs to 14 residues. Germline lookup yields CDR1 MNHEY and CDR2 SVGAGI. CDR3 amino acids: CASSYSQTGDGYTF. The CDR3 DNA is TGTGCCAGCAGTTACTCACAGACAGGAGATGGCTACACCTTC.

CDR3 sequence reads: CASSWGPSGAEQYF. The CDR3 DNA follows: TGCGCCAGCAGCTGGGGCCCCTCAGGGGCTGAGCAGTACTTC. The chain links TRBV5-1 to TRBJ2-7; weak D call: TRBD1 (6 bases). Deletions cut 3 bases from V and 7 bases from J, with 17 bases between. Germline V gene lookup returns CDR1 SGHRS and CDR2 YFSETQ. The length of the CDR3 is 14 residues. Drawing the rest from reference TRBV5-1 and TRBJ2-7, the complete variable domain is KAGVTQTPRYLIKTRGQQVTLSCSPISGHRSVSWYQQTPGQGLQFLFEYFSETQRNKGNFPGRFSGRQFSNSRSEMNVSTLELGDSALYLCASSWGPSGAEQYFGPGTRLTVT.

This clone was seen a few times. The chain couples TRBV6-5 to TRBJ1-5; D call uncertain. The germline gives CDR1 MNHEY, CDR2 SVGAGI. This CDR3 contains 13 residues. V gave up 8 bases and J gave up 0 bases, with 8 bases separating them. CDR3 residues: CASVPYSNQPQHF. Written as DNA, the CDR3 is TGTGCCAGCGTCCCGTATAGCAATCAGCCCCAGCATTTT.

The chain couples TRBV4-2 to TRBJ2-7; TRBD1 matches 7 bases. The germline gives CDR1 LGHNA, CDR2 YNFKEQ. CDR3 size: 16 residues. Trimming at V came to 4 bases and at J to 2 bases, leaving 11 bases not matched to a gene. CDR3 in amino acids: CASSLSLGTAAYEQYF. CDR3 DNA sequence: TGTGCCAGCAGCCTCAGCCTTGGGACAGCAGCCTACGAGCAGTACTTC.

The J gene is TRBJ1-2, the V gene TRBV2; TRBD1 matches 7 bases. The CDR3 spans 14 residues. Germline V gene sequence: CDR1 SNHLY, CDR2 FYNNEI. The junction had 0 bases not matched to a gene; V was cut back by 2 bases and J by 0 bases. The CDR3 coding sequence is TGTGCCAGCAGTGAACAGGGGGCTAACTATGGCTACACCTTC. Translated, it gives CASSEQGANYGYTF.

This chain links TRBV6-6 with TRBJ2-7; possible D gene TRBD1, 5 bases. V was cut by 8 bases and J by 2 bases, with 13 bases left in between. The CDR3 runs to 13 residues. The V gene's germline CDR1 is MNHNY and CDR2 SVGAGI (reference sequence). The CDR3 bases are TGTGCCAGCGAAGACAGTGCGACCTACGAGCAGTACTTC. It is translated as CASEDSATYEQYF.

The CDR3 DNA reads TGTGCCAGCAGCATTAACAGGGTCGGGTACGGCTACACCTTC. This codes for CASSINRVGYGYTF. The chain couples TRBV6-5 to TRBJ1-2, with D possibly matching TRBD1 (6 bases). Germline CDR1 and CDR2: MNHEY and SVGAGI. This CDR3 is built from 14 residues. Trimming removed 6 bases from V and 8 bases from J, with 19 bases in between.

The chain is built from TRBV11-2 and TRBJ2-1; TRBD2 is a possible D gene (5 bases). The CDR3 runs 17 residues. V lost 1 base and J 0 bases, leaving 13 bases between the germline ends. Per germline, CDR1 SGHAT and CDR2 FQNNGV. The CDR3 nucleotides are TGTGCCAGCAGCTTAGGAACCGGGGAAGTCTCCTACAATGAGCAGTTCTTC. Protein product: CASSLGTGEVSYNEQFF.

V is TRBV5-6 and J is TRBJ2-3; D possibly corresponds to TRBD1 (6 bases). The V and J ends lost 1 base and 4 bases respectively, with 10 bases between them. The CDR3 is 14 amino acids. Germline CDR1 reads SGHDT; CDR2 reads YYEEEE. CDR3 DNA sequence: TGTGCCAGCAGCTTGTGGACAGTCGCAGATACGCAGTATTTT. Amino acids: CASSLWTVADTQYF.

This clone was found a few times. This chain connects TRBV19 to TRBJ1-2; no reliable D call. CDR1 is LNHDA and CDR2 is SQIVND in the germline V gene (reference sequence). V lost 3 bases and J lost 6, with 11 bases in between. CDR3 length: 13 amino acids. Here the CDR3 DNA reads TGTGCCAGTAGTATTCCGGGAGGGAATGGCTACACCTTC. Translated: CASSIPGGNGYTF. The full variable domain, rest sourced from reference TRBV19 and TRBJ1-2, is DGGITQSPKYLFRKEGQNVTLSCEQNLNHDAMYWYRQDPGQGLRLIYYSQIVNDFQKGDIAEGYSVSREKKESFPLTVTSAQKNPTAFYLCASSIPGGNGYTFGSGTRLTVV.

The J gene is TRBJ1-2, the V gene TRBV30; D call uncertain. The CDR3 extends over 12 amino acids. From germline, CDR1 is GTSNPN and CDR2 SVGIG (reference sequence). Trimming took off 4 bases at V and 5 bases at J, with 11 bases between the two ends. The CDR3 region has the DNA TGTGCCTGGACCTTACGGTCGTATGGCTACACCTTC. This gives the protein CAWTLRSYGYTF.

Written as DNA, the CDR3 is TGTGCCAGCGCTCCGCAGGGGGCCTACGAGCAGTACTTC. Amino acid sequence: CASAPQGAYEQYF. The chain carries TRBV9 and TRBJ2-7, with 7 nucleotides matching TRBD1. Germline values: CDR1 SGDLS, CDR2 YYNGEE. The V and J ends lost 7 bases and 2 bases, in that order; junction bases with no gene match: 6. CDR3 length: 13 amino acids.

This chain links TRBV5-6 with TRBJ2-7, with a tentative D call TRBD1 (6 bases). The V gene lost 0 bases and the J gene lost 7 bases, with 20 bases spanning the gap. Germline-derived CDR1 and CDR2 are SGHDT and YYEEEE. CDR3 length: 16 amino acids. The CDR3 DNA sequence: TGTGCCAGCAGCTTGGGGTGGACAGACGGGCAGGGGGAGCAGTACTTC. It specifies CASSLGWTDGQGEQYF.

This chain connects TRBV5-1 to TRBJ2-1; possible D gene TRBD2, 6 bases. The CDR3 runs to 13 residues. Trimming cost V 4 bases and J 7 bases, with 12 bases left between them. From germline, CDR1 is SGHRS and CDR2 YFSETQ. The CDR3 loop reads CASSMGLVNEQFF. The CDR3 nucleotides are TGCGCCAGCAGCATGGGACTGGTGAATGAGCAGTTCTTC. The whole variable domain, remainder taken from reference TRBV5-1 and TRBJ2-1, is KAGVTQTPRYLIKTRGQQVTLSCSPISGHRSVSWYQQTPGQGLQFLFEYFSETQRNKGNFPGRFSGRQFSNSRSEMNVSTLELGDSALYLCASSMGLVNEQFFGPGTRLTVL.

Here the CDR3 reads CASSPGAPPYNEQFF. DNA for the CDR3: TGTGCCAGCAGCCCCGGTGCCCCTCCCTACAATGAGCAGTTCTTC. The V call is TRBV9, the J call TRBJ2-1; D uncertain. The CDR3 spans 15 residues. Germline CDR1 SGDLS, CDR2 YYNGEE. Deletions cut 4 bases from V and 2 bases from J, with 13 bases between.

CDR3 sequence: CASSRQPGLAATDTQYF. CDR3 DNA sequence: TGTGCCAGCAGCAGACAACCGGGACTAGCGGCTACAGATACGCAGTATTTT. The rearrangement links TRBV5-5 to TRBJ2-3; 11 bases match TRBD2. Germline CDR1 and CDR2: SGHKS and YYEKEE (reference sequence). The CDR3 length is 17 residues. J lost 3 bases, V lost 4 bases, and 10 bases had no gene match.

The genes are TRBV5-1 and TRBJ2-3, with TRBD2 identical over 7 bases. The CDR3 contains 16 residues. CDR1 and CDR2 (germline): SGHRS, YFSETQ. Trimming took 1 base from V and 2 from J; bases not matched to a gene: 7. The chain's CDR3 is CASSLLRGVDTDTQYF. CDR3 in DNA: TGCGCCAGCAGCTTGCTCCGGGGGGTCGACACAGATACGCAGTATTTT.

The J gene is TRBJ2-5, the V gene TRBV5-1, with TRBD2 as a possible D gene (5 bases). The CDR3 runs to 16 residues. The V and J ends lost 3 bases and 2 bases respectively, with 17 bases between them. The germline V gene encodes CDR1 SGHRS and CDR2 YFSETQ. Here the CDR3 reads CASSSENRGFQETQYF. As DNA, the CDR3 is TGCGCCAGCAGCTCGGAGAACAGAGGGTTTCAAGAGACCCAGTACTTC.

This chain joins TRBV5-1 and TRBJ1-2, with D tentatively TRBD1 (6 bases). The V and J ends lost 4 bases and 1 base respectively, with 17 bases between them. CDR1 is SGHRS, CDR2 YFSETQ, per germline. The CDR3 extends over 16 amino acids. In nucleotides, the CDR3 is TGCGCCAGCAGCCAGGGGACACCAACGGTTAACTATGGCTACACCTTC. Translating it yields CASSQGTPTVNYGYTF. Looking up the rest from reference TRBV5-1 and TRBJ1-2 gives the full variable domain: KAGVTQTPRYLIKTRGQQVTLSCSPISGHRSVSWYQQTPGQGLQFLFEYFSETQRNKGNFPGRFSGRQFSNSRSEMNVSTLELGDSALYLCASSQGTPTVNYGYTFGSGTRLTVV.

This rearrangement joins TRBV11-2 to TRBJ2-3; D is uncertain. The CDR3 sequence is 13 residues long. The ends were cut back, 2 bases at V and 9 bases at J, with 12 bases in the middle. Germline CDR1 reads SGHAT; CDR2 reads FQNNGV. The chain's CDR3 is CASSLSRLDTQYF. The CDR3 region has the DNA TGTGCCAGCAGCTTAAGTAGGCTAGACACGCAGTATTTT.

The chain has TRBV11-2 and TRBJ2-3, with 16 positions matching TRBD2. Germline V gene data show CDR1 as SGHAT and CDR2 as FQNNGV. V was pared by 5 bases and J by 3 bases, with 8 bases of the junction left unmatched. This CDR3 is 18 amino acids long. The CDR3 DNA reads as TGTGCCAGCAGCCTCTCCGGGACTAGCGGGAGGGCAACAGATACGCAGTATTTT. This encodes CASSLSGTSGRATDTQYF.

The chain couples TRBV25-1 to TRBJ1-2; D perhaps matches TRBD1 (6 bases). The CDR3 contains 13 residues. CDR1 and CDR2 from the germline V gene are MGHDK and SYGVNS. V was clipped by 3 bases and J by 7 bases, with 12 bases between them. CDR3 sequence (DNA): TGTGCCAGCAGTGACAGGGGATCCCTTGGCTACACCTTC. It is translated as CASSDRGSLGYTF.

This chain uses TRBV4-2 with TRBJ2-1, with 13 bases aligning to TRBD2. J was trimmed by 0 bases and V by 3 bases; bases with no gene match: 5. CDR3 length equals 18 residues. Germline V CDR1 and CDR2: LGHNA, YNFKEQ. CDR3 coding DNA: TGTGCCAGCAGCCACCCGGGACTAGCGGGAAGCTCCTACAATGAGCAGTTCTTC. It yields the protein CASSHPGLAGSSYNEQFF.

The chain carries TRBV4-3 and TRBJ1-6; D gene ambiguous. The CDR3 spans 16 residues. V was clipped by 3 bases and J by 8 bases, with 17 bases between them. CDR1 is LGHNA and CDR2 is YSLEER in the germline V gene. CDR3 DNA: TGCGCCAGCAGCCAGGCCCCTACAGTGACCCATTCACCCCTCCACTTT. Amino acids: CASSQAPTVTHSPLHF.

This clone has only one observation. The J gene is TRBJ2-3, the V gene TRBV9, with 8 bases fitting TRBD1. The CDR3 contains 16 residues. V lost 4 bases and J lost 1; bases outside the gene matches: 8. Germline V gives CDR1 SGDLS, CDR2 YYNGEE. As DNA, the CDR3 is TGTGCCAGCAGCCGAAGGACAGGGTTTGGCACAGATACGCAGTATTTT. The encoded protein is CASSRRTGFGTDTQYF.

This clone was seen more than once but under ten times. The chain joins TRBV7-2 to TRBJ1-2; D gene unclear. This CDR3 has 15 residues. Germline V CDR1 and CDR2: SGHTA, FQGNSA. V was clipped by 5 bases and J by 4 bases, with 17 bases between them. The CDR3 here is CASSLRNGQFYGYTF. Written as DNA, the CDR3 is TGTGCCAGCAGCCTCCGGAATGGGCAGTTCTATGGCTACACCTTC.